This T cell receptor (beta chain) was found in a study of CD8 T cells in ankylosing spondylitis listed by TCRdb under 2017. Study-wide context: T cell receptor beta repertoires were profiled in healthy donors and ankylosing spondylitis patients so that disease-linked TCR variants could be found. The whole study cohort included 108 healthy donors and 25 ankylosing spondylitis patients. Peripheral blood was sampled, and synovial fluid was also collected from ankylosing spondylitis patients.

Based on the germline V gene, the CDR1 and CDR2 sequences are KGHSY and FQNENV. Clipping removes 1 base from V and 5 bases from J, with 7 as the unmatched junction base count. Inclusive of the bounding cysteine and phenylalanine, the CDR3 is 15 residues long. Here the CDR3 DNA is all that survives: 45 bases in frame from base 1. What the authors observed across the whole study: Blood from ankylosing spondylitis patients appeared to be characterized by a TCR beta motif composed of roughly 8 highly homologous amino acid variants. Some motif variants were previously reported in synovial fluid and blood of reactive arthritis patients, suggesting common disease-initiation mechanisms. According to the report, matched synovial fluid samples from ankylosing spondylitis patients were significantly enriched for the disease-linked clones. The disease-linked clones had a CD8+ phenotype and were found at relatively low frequencies in peripheral blood.

Sequenced using an Illumina HiSeq 2500. TCR beta libraries were prepared by quantitative 5'-RACE with molecular barcodes. Per the authors' processing: A new computational method, built on a probabilistic model of VDJ rearrangement, was used to identify disease-linked TCR variants. TCRdb cleaned the public reads at Q25 with fastp, built clones with MiXCR and kept in-frame beta chains. Each CDR3 protein appears once, grouped with its most common genes and DNA. V and J calls and clone size were set by TCRdb, not the authors. The sample includes 300,000 to 350,000 distinct CDR3 sequences, with about 15% observed a single time. Roughly 0.99% of the sample lies in the top ten. On this clonotype: Its recognized antigen is unknown. No much larger clone is present one base from it, and per-base qualities are unavailable.

The receptor was derived from a male donor with ankylosing spondylitis or in good health (not recorded which). Sequencing used blood, either unsorted or a sorted T cell fraction (not recorded which). The V and J segments used are TRBV16 and TRBJ1-1; 7 middle bases align to TRBD1. The DNA reads TGTGCCAGCAGCCAATTTGGGGCAGGGGGAACTGAAGCTTTCTTT. It translates to CASSQFGAGGTEAFF.